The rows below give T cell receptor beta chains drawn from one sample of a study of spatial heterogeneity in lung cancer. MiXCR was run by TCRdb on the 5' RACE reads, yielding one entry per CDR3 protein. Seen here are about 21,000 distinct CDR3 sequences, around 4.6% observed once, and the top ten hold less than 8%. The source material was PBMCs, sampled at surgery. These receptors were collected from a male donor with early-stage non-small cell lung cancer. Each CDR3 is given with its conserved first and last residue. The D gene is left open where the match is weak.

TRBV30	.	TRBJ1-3	CAWSVGIDTIYF
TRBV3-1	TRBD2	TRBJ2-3	CASSQETGLAGVTDTQYF
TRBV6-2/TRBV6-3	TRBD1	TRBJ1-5	CASSYTPGTAYSNQPQHF
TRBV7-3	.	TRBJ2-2	CASSFGYSGELFF
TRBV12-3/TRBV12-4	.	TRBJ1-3	CASNLDLSWGNTIYF
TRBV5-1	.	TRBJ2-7	CASSLGVGGASSYEQYF
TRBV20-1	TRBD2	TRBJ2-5	CSARRGSGGQETQYF
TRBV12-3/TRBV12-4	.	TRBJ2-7	CASSLGAYEQYF
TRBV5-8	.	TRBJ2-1	CASSLDRGASYNEQFF
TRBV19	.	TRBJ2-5	CASSRRGGKETQYF
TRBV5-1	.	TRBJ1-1	CASSLEGRAEEGFF
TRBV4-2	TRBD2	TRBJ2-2	CASSQGTSGRVTGELFF
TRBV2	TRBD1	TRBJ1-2	CATEDDTGGRRIRDYGYTF
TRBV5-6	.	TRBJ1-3	CASSLLGSGNTIYF
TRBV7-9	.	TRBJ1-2	CASSFDKPGGYTF
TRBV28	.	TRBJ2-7	CASRGVDSYEQYF
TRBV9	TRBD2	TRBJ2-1	CASSKGLAGSYNEQFF
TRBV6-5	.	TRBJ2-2	CASSYVPLATNTGELFF
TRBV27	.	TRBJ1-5	CASRGGILSNQPQHF
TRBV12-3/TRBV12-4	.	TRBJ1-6	CASNPGRNSPLHF
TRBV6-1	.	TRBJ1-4	CASSARRGSDEKLFF
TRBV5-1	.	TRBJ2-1	CASSLDLRDNEQFF
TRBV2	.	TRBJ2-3	CASSPGPSTDTQYF
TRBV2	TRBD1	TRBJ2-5	CASLNQGAGETQYF
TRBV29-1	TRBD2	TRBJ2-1	CSALSGLSYNEQFF
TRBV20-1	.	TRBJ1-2	CSASRQEGNYGYTF
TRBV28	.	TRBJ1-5	CASSVAGPSNQPQHF
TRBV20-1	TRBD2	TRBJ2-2	CSAEAGGINTGELFF
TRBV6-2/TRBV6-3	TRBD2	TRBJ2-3	CASGGDTDTQYF
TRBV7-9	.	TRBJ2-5	CASSLRRVETQYF
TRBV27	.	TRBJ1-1	CASSFGNTEAFF